This TCR beta chain emerged from a study of blood T cells in healthy people across ages. Findings of the study overall: As naive T cell percentage varied, TCR beta diversity correlated strongly with it.

Germline CDR1 is SEHNR and CDR2 is FQNEAQ (reference sequence). The CDR3 has 14 residues. The ends lost 5 bases at V and 3 bases at J; junction bases unmatched: 4. A second PCR, run for roughly 7 to 11 cycles, used a sample-barcoded 5' primer plus a J-beta primer mix. Via MiXCR, TCRdb re-called the 5' RACE reads, giving one row per CDR3 protein. The data contain some 780,000 distinct CDR3 sequences, just over 55% of them seen just once; the ten biggest clones take up 20% to 30%. The amount of total RNA extracted per sample was at least 6 micrograms. This clonotype has just a few counts. Its antigen is as yet unknown.

This chain joins TRBV7-9 and TRBJ2-3, with TRBD2 identical over 8 bases. Sequenced material: blood. The sequence came from a middle-aged man in good health. DNA for the CDR3: TGTGCCAGCAGCCAGAGCGGGAGTACAGATACGCAGTATTTT. It is translated as CASSQSGSTDTQYF. Variable domain in full (rest from reference TRBV7-9 and TRBJ2-3): DTGVSQNPRHKITKRGQNVTFRCDPISEHNRLYWYRQTLGQGPEFLTYFQNEAQLEKSRLLSDRFSAERPKGSFSTLEIQRTEQGDSAMYLCASSQSGSTDTQYFGPGTRLTVL.